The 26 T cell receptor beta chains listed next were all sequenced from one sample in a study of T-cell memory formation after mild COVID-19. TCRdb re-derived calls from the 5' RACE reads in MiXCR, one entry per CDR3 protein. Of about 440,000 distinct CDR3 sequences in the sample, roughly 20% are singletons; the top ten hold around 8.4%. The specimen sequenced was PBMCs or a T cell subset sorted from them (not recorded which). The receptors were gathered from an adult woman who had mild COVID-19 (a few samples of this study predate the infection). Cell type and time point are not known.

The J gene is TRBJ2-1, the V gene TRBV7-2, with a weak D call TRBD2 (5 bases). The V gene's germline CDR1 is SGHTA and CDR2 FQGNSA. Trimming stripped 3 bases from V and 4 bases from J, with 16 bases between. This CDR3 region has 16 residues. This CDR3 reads CASSFKLGGPYNEQFF. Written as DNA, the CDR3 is TGTGCCAGCAGCTTTAAGCTCGGCGGGCCGTACAATGAGCAGTTCTTC.

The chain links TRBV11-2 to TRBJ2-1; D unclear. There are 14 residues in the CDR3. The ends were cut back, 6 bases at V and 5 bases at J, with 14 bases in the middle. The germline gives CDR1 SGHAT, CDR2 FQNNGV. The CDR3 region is CASSPQPANNEQFF. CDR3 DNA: TGTGCCAGCAGTCCTCAACCCGCTAACAATGAGCAGTTCTTC.

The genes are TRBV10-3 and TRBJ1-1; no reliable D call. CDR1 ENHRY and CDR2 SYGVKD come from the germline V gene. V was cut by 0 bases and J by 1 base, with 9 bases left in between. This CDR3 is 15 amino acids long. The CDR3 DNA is TGTGCCATCAGTGAGTCGACCGTGTCGAACACTGAAGCTTTCTTT. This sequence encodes CAISESTVSNTEAFF.

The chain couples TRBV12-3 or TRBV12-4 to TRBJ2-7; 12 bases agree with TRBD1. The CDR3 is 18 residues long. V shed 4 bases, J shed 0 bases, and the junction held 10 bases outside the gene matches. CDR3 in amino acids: CASSSPGQGAISSYEQYF. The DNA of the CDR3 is TGTGCCAGCAGTTCGCCGGGACAGGGGGCTATCAGCTCCTACGAGCAGTACTTC.

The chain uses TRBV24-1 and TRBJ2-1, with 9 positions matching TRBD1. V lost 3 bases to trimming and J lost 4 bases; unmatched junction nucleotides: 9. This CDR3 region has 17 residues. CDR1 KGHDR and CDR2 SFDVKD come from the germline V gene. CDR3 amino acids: CATSDPSPGTGYNEQFF. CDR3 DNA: TGTGCCACCAGTGATCCCTCTCCCGGGACAGGGTACAATGAGCAGTTCTTC.

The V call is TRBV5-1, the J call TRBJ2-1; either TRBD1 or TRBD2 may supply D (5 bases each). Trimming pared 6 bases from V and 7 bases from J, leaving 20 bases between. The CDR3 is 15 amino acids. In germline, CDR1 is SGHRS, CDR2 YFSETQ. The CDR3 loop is CASKDKDLEGNEQFF. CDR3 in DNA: TGCGCCAGCAAGGACAAAGACCTAGAGGGGAATGAGCAGTTCTTC. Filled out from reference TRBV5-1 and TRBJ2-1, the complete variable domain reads KAGVTQTPRYLIKTRGQQVTLSCSPISGHRSVSWYQQTPGQGLQFLFEYFSETQRNKGNFPGRFSGRQFSNSRSEMNVSTLELGDSALYLCASKDKDLEGNEQFFGPGTRLTVL.

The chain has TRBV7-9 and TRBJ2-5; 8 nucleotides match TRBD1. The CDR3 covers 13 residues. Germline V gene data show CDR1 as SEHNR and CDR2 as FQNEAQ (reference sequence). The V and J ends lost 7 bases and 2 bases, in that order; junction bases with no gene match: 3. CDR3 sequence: CASTRTGQETQYF. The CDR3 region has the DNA TGTGCCAGCACCCGGACAGGGCAAGAGACCCAGTACTTC.

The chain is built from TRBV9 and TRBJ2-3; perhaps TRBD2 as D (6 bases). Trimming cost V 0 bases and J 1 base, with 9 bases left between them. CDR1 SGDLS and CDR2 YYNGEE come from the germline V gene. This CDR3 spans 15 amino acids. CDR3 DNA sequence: TGTGCCAGCAGCGTAGTCGGGACTGGCACAGATACGCAGTATTTT. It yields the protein CASSVVGTGTDTQYF.

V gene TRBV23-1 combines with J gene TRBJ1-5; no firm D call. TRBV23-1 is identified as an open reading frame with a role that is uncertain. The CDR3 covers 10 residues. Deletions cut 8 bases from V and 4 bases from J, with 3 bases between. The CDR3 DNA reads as TGCGCCAGCGGAAATCAGCCCCAGCATTTT. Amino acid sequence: CASGNQPQHF.

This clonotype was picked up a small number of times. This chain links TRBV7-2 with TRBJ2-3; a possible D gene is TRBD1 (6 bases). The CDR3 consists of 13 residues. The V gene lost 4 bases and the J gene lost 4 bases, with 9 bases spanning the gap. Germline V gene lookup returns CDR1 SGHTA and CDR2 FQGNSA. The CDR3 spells CASSSGAADTQYF. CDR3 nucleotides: TGTGCCAGCAGCTCAGGGGCCGCAGATACGCAGTATTTT.

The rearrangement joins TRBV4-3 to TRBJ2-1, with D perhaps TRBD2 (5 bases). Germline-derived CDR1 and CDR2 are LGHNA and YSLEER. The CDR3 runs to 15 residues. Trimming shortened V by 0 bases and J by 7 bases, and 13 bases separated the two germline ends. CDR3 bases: TGCGCCAGCAGCCAAGATCGGACTGTGGGAAATGAGCAGTTCTTC. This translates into CASSQDRTVGNEQFF.

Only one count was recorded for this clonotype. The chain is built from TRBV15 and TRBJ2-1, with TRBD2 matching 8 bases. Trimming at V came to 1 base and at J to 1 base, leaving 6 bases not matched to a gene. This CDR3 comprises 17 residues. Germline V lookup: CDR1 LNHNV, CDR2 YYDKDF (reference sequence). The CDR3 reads CATSRGFRLASYNEQFF. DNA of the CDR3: TGTGCCACCAGCAGAGGCTTCCGACTAGCGTCCTACAATGAGCAGTTCTTC.

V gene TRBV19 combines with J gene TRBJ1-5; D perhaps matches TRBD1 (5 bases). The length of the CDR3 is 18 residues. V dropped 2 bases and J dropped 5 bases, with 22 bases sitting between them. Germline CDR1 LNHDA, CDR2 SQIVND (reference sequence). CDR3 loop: CASSISGSVTGFDQPQHF. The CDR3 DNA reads TGTGCCAGTAGTATATCCGGATCTGTAACAGGATTTGATCAGCCCCAGCATTTT.

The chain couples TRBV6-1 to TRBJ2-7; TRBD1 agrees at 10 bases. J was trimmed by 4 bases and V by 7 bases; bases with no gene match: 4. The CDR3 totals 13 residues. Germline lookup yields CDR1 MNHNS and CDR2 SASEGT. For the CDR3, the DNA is TGTGCCAGCACCCCGGACAGGGGGTACGAGCAGTACTTC. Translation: CASTPDRGYEQYF.

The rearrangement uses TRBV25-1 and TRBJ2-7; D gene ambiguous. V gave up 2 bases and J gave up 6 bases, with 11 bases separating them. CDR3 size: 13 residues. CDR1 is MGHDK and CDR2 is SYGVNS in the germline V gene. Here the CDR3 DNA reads TGTGCCAGCAGTGAAAGGAATGTACGCGAGCAGTACTTC. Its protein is CASSERNVREQYF.

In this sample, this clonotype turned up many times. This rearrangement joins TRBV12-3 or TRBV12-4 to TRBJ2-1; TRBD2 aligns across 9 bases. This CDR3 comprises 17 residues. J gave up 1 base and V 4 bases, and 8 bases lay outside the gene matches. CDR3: CASSSPLAGGSYNEQFF. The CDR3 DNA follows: TGTGCCAGCAGTTCCCCCTTGGCGGGGGGGTCCTACAATGAGCAGTTCTTC.

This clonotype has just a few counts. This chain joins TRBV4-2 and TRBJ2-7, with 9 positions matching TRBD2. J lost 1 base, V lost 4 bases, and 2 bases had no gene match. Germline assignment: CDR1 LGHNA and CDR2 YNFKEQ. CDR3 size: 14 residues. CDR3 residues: CASSRSGGSYEQYF. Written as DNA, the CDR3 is TGTGCCAGCAGCCGAAGCGGGGGGTCCTACGAGCAGTACTTC.

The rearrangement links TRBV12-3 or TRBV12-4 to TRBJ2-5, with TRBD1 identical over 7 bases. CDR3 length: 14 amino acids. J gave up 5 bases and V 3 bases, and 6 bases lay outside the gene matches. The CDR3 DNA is TGTGCCAGCAGTTTTGGTGCAGGGGGTGAGACCCAGTACTTC. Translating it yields CASSFGAGGETQYF.

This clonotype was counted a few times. CDR3 nucleotide sequence: TGTGCCACCCAACAGGGGGCGCGAGGCTATGGCTACACCTTC. Translating it yields CATQQGARGYGYTF. The chain is built from TRBV12-3 or TRBV12-4 and TRBJ1-2, with 9 bases identical to TRBD1. The ends lost 10 bases at V and 4 bases at J; junction bases unmatched: 10. The length of the CDR3 is 14 residues.

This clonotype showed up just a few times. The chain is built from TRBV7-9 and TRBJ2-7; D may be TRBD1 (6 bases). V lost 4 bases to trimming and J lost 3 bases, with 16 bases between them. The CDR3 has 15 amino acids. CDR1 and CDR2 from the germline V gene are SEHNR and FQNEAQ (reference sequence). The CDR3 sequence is CASSSWTAQIYEQYF. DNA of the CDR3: TGTGCCAGCAGCTCCTGGACAGCCCAGATCTACGAGCAGTACTTC.

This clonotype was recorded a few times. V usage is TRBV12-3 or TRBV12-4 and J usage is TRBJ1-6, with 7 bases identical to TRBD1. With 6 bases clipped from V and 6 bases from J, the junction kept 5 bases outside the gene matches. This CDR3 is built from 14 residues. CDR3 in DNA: TGTGCCAGCAGCACCGGGACAGCTAATTCACCCCTCCACTTT. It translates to CASSTGTANSPLHF.

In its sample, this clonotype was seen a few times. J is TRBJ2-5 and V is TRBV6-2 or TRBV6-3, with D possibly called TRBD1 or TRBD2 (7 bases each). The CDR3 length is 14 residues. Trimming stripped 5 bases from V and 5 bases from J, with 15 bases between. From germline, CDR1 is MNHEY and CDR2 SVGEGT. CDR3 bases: TGTGCCAGCAGTCCAGGGGGGGCCCGGGAGACCCAGTACTTC. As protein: CASSPGGARETQYF.

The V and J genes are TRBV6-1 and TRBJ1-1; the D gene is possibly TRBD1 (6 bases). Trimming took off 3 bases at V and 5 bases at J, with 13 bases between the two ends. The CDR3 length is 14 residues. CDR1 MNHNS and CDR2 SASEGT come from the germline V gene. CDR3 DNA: TGTGCCAGCAGTGATGACAGGTTTGAGACTGAAGCTTTCTTT. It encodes CASSDDRFETEAFF.

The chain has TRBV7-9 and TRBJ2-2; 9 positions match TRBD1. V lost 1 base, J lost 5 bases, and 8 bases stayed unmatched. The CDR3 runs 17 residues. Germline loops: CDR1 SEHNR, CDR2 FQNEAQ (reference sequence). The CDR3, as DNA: TGTGCCAGCAGCTTAGTGGCCGGGACAGGGCGGACCGGGGAGCTGTTTTTT. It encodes CASSLVAGTGRTGELFF.

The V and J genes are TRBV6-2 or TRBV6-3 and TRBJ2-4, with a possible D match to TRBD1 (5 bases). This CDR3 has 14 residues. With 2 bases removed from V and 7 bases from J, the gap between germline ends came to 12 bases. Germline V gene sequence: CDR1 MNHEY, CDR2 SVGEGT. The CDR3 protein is CASSYGSGLNIQYF. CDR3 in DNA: TGTGCCAGCAGTTACGGGTCAGGGCTGAACATTCAGTACTTC.

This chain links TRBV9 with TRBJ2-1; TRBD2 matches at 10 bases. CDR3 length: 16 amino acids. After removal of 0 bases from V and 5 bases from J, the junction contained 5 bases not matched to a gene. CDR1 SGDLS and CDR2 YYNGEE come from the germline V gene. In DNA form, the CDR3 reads TGTGCCAGCAGCGTAGGGGGACTAGCGCTGAACAATGAGCAGTTCTTC. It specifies CASSVGGLALNNEQFF.